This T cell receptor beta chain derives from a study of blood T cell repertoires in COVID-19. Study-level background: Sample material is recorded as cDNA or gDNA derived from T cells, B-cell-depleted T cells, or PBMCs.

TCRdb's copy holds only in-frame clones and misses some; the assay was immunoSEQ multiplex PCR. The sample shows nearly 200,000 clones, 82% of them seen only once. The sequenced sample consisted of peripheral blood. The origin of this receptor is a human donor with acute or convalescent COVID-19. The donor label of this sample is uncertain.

CDR3 DNA sequence: TGTGCCAGCAGCCCGGGGACTAGCGGGAGTTACCAAGAGACCCAGTACTTC. Protein: CASSPGTSGSYQETQYF. This chain links TRBV7-3 with TRBJ2-5, with 14 bases fitting TRBD2. The CDR3 spans 17 residues. The V gene's germline CDR1 is SGHTA and CDR2 FQGTGA. V dropped 5 bases and J dropped 0; count of bases not matched to a gene: 5.